This is a list of T cell receptor beta chains from one sample in a study of cytomegalovirus exposure and HLA in healthy donors. Sequencing was performed with immunoSEQ multiplex PCR; in TCRdb, only in-frame clones are kept and a portion is missing. The sample holds over 150,000 clones, about 86% seen once. The sample taken for sequencing was PBMCs. The receptors come from a human donor in good health. Both conserved end residues are part of each CDR3. D genes are given only for firm matches. Clone size is shown for a subset of rows, as once, few, many or a class of expanded clone.

J gene	clone size	V gene	D gene	CDR3 protein	CDR3 DNA
TRBJ2-2	NA	TRBV5-1	TRBD2	CASRQASGNTGELFF	TGCGCCAGCAGACAAGCTAGCGGGAACACCGGGGAGCTGTTTTTT
TRBJ1-2	NA	TRBV18	TRBD1	CASSPGGTGNGYTF	TGTGCCAGCTCACCCGGGGGGACAGGGAACGGCTACACCTTC
TRBJ1-1	once	TRBV5-4	NA	CASSSVPLNTEAFF	TGTGCCAGCAGCTCGGTCCCGTTGAACACTGAAGCTTTCTTT
TRBJ1-5	NA	TRBV19	TRBD1	CASSFQTGGIQPQHF	TGTGCCAGTAGTTTCCAAACAGGGGGCATTCAGCCCCAGCATTTT
TRBJ1-1	NA	TRBV10-2	NA	CASRGVGPVNTEAFF	TGCGCCAGCAGAGGGGTAGGGCCCGTGAACACTGAAGCTTTCTTT
TRBJ2-1	NA	TRBV19	NA	CASTGSSYNEQFF	TGTGCGAGTACGGGGAGCTCCTACAATGAGCAGTTCTTC
TRBJ2-7	NA	TRBV4-2	TRBD2	CASSQEPSGSYEQYF	TGTGCCAGCAGCCAAGAACCTAGCGGGAGTTACGAGCAGTACTTC
TRBJ1-2	few	TRBV2	TRBD1	CASRAGQGLGHYGYTF	TGTGCCAGCAGGGCTGGACAGGGGCTGGGACACTATGGCTACACCTTC
TRBJ1-1	NA	TRBV11-2	NA	CASSLASRGGTEAFF	TGTGCCAGCAGCTTAGCCTCCAGGGGAGGGACTGAAGCTTTCTTT
TRBJ2-5	NA	TRBV13	NA	CASSLGLGETQYF	TGTGCCAGCAGCTTAGGCCTAGGAGAGACCCAGTACTTC
TRBJ2-7	NA	TRBV5-6	TRBD2	CASSFSGDSYEQYF	TGTGCCAGCAGCTTCAGCGGGGACTCCTACGAGCAGTACTTC
TRBJ2-7	NA	TRBV4-3	NA	CASSTGPGNYEQYF	TGCGCCAGCAGCACAGGACCCGGTAACTACGAGCAGTACTTC
TRBJ1-4	once	TRBV18	NA	CASSLQGAGLNEKLFF	TGTGCCAGCTCACTACAAGGTGCAGGGCTAAATGAAAAACTGTTTTTT
TRBJ1-1	NA	TRBV7-2	TRBD1	CASSRDRGGTEAFF	TGTGCCAGCAGCAGAGACAGGGGGGGGACTGAAGCTTTCTTT
TRBJ1-1	NA	TRBV2	NA	CASRGGEAFF	TGTGCCAGCAGGGGAGGGGAAGCTTTCTTT
TRBJ2-5	NA	TRBV7-3	TRBD2	CASSLLAGGPQETQYF	TGTGCCAGCAGCCTCTTAGCGGGAGGGCCCCAGGAGACCCAGTACTTC
TRBJ2-5	NA	TRBV7-6	NA	CASSPWTDQETQYF	TGTGCCAGCAGCCCTTGGACAGACCAAGAGACCCAGTACTTC
TRBJ2-5	NA	TRBV25-1	NA	CASQDSLRGQETQYF	TGTGCCAGCCAGGACAGTCTCAGGGGCCAAGAGACCCAGTACTTC
TRBJ2-5	NA	TRBV15	TRBD1	CATSSDREQETQYF	TGTGCCACCAGCTCGGACAGGGAACAAGAGACCCAGTACTTC
TRBJ1-1	NA	TRBV5-4	NA	CASSLYQVNTEAFF	TGTGCCAGCAGCCTATATCAGGTGAACACTGAAGCTTTCTTT
TRBJ1-3	NA	TRBV4-3	TRBD1	CASSHLGQDVLTGNTIYF	TGCGCCAGCAGCCACCTAGGACAGGACGTACTCACTGGAAACACCATATATTTT
TRBJ2-1	NA	TRBV5-4	NA	CASSLTGNGNEQFF	TGTGCCAGCAGCTTGACCGGGAACGGCAATGAGCAGTTCTTC
TRBJ1-4	NA	TRBV27	NA	CASSWAKATNEKLFF	TGTGCCAGCAGTTGGGCGAAGGCAACTAATGAAAAACTGTTTTTT
TRBJ1-3	once	TRBV28	NA	CASTLLIGDGNTIYF	TGTGCCAGCACCCTATTGATAGGGGATGGAAACACCATATATTTT
TRBJ2-1	NA	TRBV7-2	TRBD2	CASSLEGTRAYNEQFF	TGTGCCAGCAGCTTAGAGGGGACTAGGGCCTACAATGAGCAGTTCTTC
TRBJ2-7	NA	TRBV2	TRBD2	CASTIAGGYEQYF	TGTGCCAGCACTATAGCGGGGGGCTACGAGCAGTACTTC
TRBJ1-5	NA	TRBV6-5	TRBD1	CASRRTGGSAPQHF	TGTGCCAGCAGAAGAACAGGGGGCTCGGCGCCCCAGCATTTT
TRBJ2-7	NA	TRBV11-2	NA	CASSSRGPNSSYEQYF	TGTGCCAGCAGCTCCCGAGGGCCGAATTCGTCCTACGAGCAGTACTTC
TRBJ2-7	NA	TRBV2	TRBD1	CASSEYRGPPYEQYF	TGTGCCAGCAGCGAATACAGGGGGCCCCCGTACGAGCAGTACTTC
TRBJ1-2	NA	TRBV27	TRBD1	CASSLQDRGYGYTF	TGTGCCAGCAGTTTACAAGACAGGGGTTACGGCTACACCTTC
TRBJ1-1	once	TRBV7-9	NA	CASSLRGGDNTEAFF	TGTGCCAGCAGCTTGCGCGGCGGGGACAACACTGAAGCTTTCTTT
TRBJ1-2	few	TRBV7-9	TRBD1	CASSSGTGIGGYTF	TGTGCCAGCAGCTCCGGGACAGGGATAGGTGGCTACACCTTC
TRBJ1-2	few	TRBV6-1	NA	CASRVDSNGGYTF	TGTGCCAGCAGAGTCGACAGTAATGGCGGCTACACCTTC
TRBJ2-3	NA	TRBV9	NA	CASSVGWAGARTDTQYF	TGTGCCAGCAGCGTAGGTTGGGCGGGGGCCCGCACAGATACGCAGTATTTT
TRBJ2-7	NA	TRBV5-4	NA	CASSRQEGYEQYF	TGTGCCAGCAGCCGTCAGGAGGGCTACGAGCAGTACTTC
TRBJ2-2	NA	TRBV7-3	NA	CASSGRGELFF	TGTGCCAGCAGCGGCAGGGGGGAGCTGTTTTTT
TRBJ2-7	NA	TRBV7-2	TRBD1	CASSLRPGGTGAYEQYF	TGTGCCAGCAGCTTAAGACCGGGCGGGACAGGGGCCTACGAGCAGTACTTC
TRBJ2-5	NA	TRBV5-1	TRBD2	CASSSRAGVVETQYF	TGCGCCAGCAGCTCACGAGCGGGAGTTGTGGAGACCCAGTACTTC
TRBJ2-7	NA	TRBV2	NA	CASSSPGVGGEQYF	TGTGCCAGCAGTTCCCCTGGCGTGGGAGGCGAGCAGTACTTC
TRBJ1-4	once	TRBV7-6	TRBD1	CASSQGGPNEKLFF	TGTGCCAGCAGCCAGGGGGGTCCCAATGAAAAACTGTTTTTT
TRBJ1-5	once	TRBV7-8	NA	CASSPRGGFGSNQPQHF	TGTGCCAGCAGCCCTAGGGGGGGTTTTGGTAGCAATCAGCCCCAGCATTTT
TRBJ1-2	NA	TRBV6-6	NA	CASSYGAAGNDGYTF	TGTGCCAGCAGTTACGGGGCAGCCGGTAATGATGGCTACACCTTC
TRBJ1-4	NA	TRBV7-2	NA	CASSPGAFKEKLFF	TGTGCCAGCAGCCCAGGGGCTTTTAAGGAAAAACTGTTTTTT
TRBJ1-2	NA	TRBV6-1	NA	CASSSGSGLYYGYTF	TGTGCCAGCAGTTCTGGGTCAGGGTTGTACTATGGCTACACCTTC
TRBJ2-7	NA	TRBV28	TRBD2	CASRPSGTSHTWYF	TGTGCCAGCAGACCATCCGGGACTAGCCATACTTGGTACTTC
TRBJ2-7	NA	TRBV6-1	NA	CASSEAPERRPYEQYF	TGTGCCAGCAGTGAAGCCCCAGAGAGGAGGCCCTACGAGCAGTACTTC
TRBJ1-3	NA	TRBV7-9	TRBD1	CASSSRQGTGNTIYF	TGTGCCAGCAGCTCCCGACAGGGGACTGGAAACACCATATATTTT
TRBJ2-1	NA	TRBV29-1	NA	CSVVDLYNEQFF	TGCAGCGTTGTAGATCTCTACAATGAGCAGTTCTTC
TRBJ2-2	NA	TRBV7-9	NA	CASSSRLGVENTGELFF	TGTGCCAGCAGCTCAAGACTCGGGGTCGAGAACACCGGGGAGCTGTTTTTT
TRBJ1-4	NA	TRBV9	TRBD1	CASSPGQGSFNEKLFF	TGTGCCAGCAGCCCTGGACAGGGGAGTTTTAATGAAAAACTGTTTTTT